The 24 T cell receptor beta chains below were found in one sample sequenced in a study of vaccination effects on CD4 cells after COVID-19. No antigen is known for these receptors. Antigen-specific CD4+ T cells were expanded (with viral peptide pools) by the ViraFEST assay ahead of sequencing. When around ten days of culture had elapsed, CD4+ T cells were isolated. Vaccinated recipients, who were negative for nucleocapsid antibodies, had no history of SARS-CoV-2 infection. This table comes from immunoSEQ multiplex PCR, and its TCRdb copy is limited to in-frame clones, with some not included. The sample lists 74,000 or so clones; about 80% were seen once. Specimen: CD4+ T cells from PBMCs cultured with SARS-CoV-2 spike peptides, collected before COVID-19 vaccination. These receptors all stem from a human donor who received a COVID-19 vaccine.

The V call is TRBV9, the J call TRBJ2-1; D may be TRBD1 or TRBD2 (5 bases each). Germline V gene sequence: CDR1 SGDLS, CDR2 YYNGEE. There are 15 residues in the CDR3. V lost 3 bases and J 0 bases, leaving 10 bases between the germline ends. The CDR3 nucleotides are TGTGCCAGCAGCGGGGGCGGGCGCTCCTACAATGAGCAGTTCTTC. Protein sequence: CASSGGGRSYNEQFF.

The chain employs TRBV23-1 and TRBJ2-7, with D maybe TRBD1 (5 bases). TRBV23-1 is noted as an ORF with a role that remains uncertain. V dropped 3 bases and J dropped 1 base, with 13 bases sitting between them. The CDR3 contains 15 residues. CDR3 loop: CASSHDQGRSYEQYV. CDR3 DNA sequence: TGCGCCAGCAGTCACGACCAGGGAAGGTCCTACGAGCAGTACGTC.

The rearrangement joins TRBV19 to TRBJ2-4; D may be TRBD1 (5 bases). Between the trimmed V and J ends, which lost 3 bases and 0 bases, there was a span of 15 bases. Germline CDR1 and CDR2: LNHDA and SQIVND (reference sequence). This CDR3 is 17 amino acids long. The CDR3 sequence is CASSIGQGSIAKNIQYF. The CDR3 DNA sequence: TGTGCCAGTAGTATTGGACAAGGGTCCATAGCCAAAAACATTCAGTACTTC.

This clone was observed a single time. The chain is built from TRBV14 and TRBJ1-1, with TRBD1 matching 8 bases. Germline V lookup: CDR1 SGHDN, CDR2 FVKESK. With 1 base clipped from V and 0 bases from J, the junction kept 7 bases outside the gene matches. The CDR3 consists of 17 residues. The CDR3 bases are TGTGCCAGCAGCCAAGGACAGGGGAGTCCTATGAACACTGAAGCTTTCTTT. It yields the protein CASSQGQGSPMNTEAFF.

The rearrangement joins TRBV6-5 to TRBJ1-2; 7 bases are a match to TRBD1. Germline loops: CDR1 MNHEY, CDR2 SVGAGI. V trimming: 6 bases; J trimming: 2 bases; junction bases outside the gene matches: 6. The length of the CDR3 is 14 residues. CDR3 in DNA: TGTGCCAGCAGAGAGACAGGGACGAACTATGGCTACACCTTC. Translated: CASRETGTNYGYTF.

The J gene is TRBJ1-6, the V gene TRBV28, with D possibly TRBD1 on 6 matching bases. From germline, CDR1 is MDHEN and CDR2 SYDVKM. The CDR3 totals 15 residues. The V gene lost 3 bases and the J gene lost 7 bases, with 13 bases spanning the gap. The CDR3 DNA is TGTGCCAGCAGTTTCCGACAGGCGGCCAATTCACCCCTCCACTTT. This gives the protein CASSFRQAANSPLHF.

The CDR3 loop reads CASSPSTGLEAFF. CDR3 DNA sequence: TGTGCCAGCAGCCCGTCCACAGGGTTGGAAGCTTTCTTT. This chain connects TRBV3-1 (or the pseudogene TRBV3-2) to TRBJ1-1; weak D call: TRBD1 (6 bases). The CDR3 runs to 13 residues. Germline V gene lookup returns CDR1 LGHDT and CDR2 YNNKEL (reference sequence). V dropped 4 bases and J dropped 8 bases, with 14 bases sitting between them.

The chain is built from TRBV24-1 and TRBJ2-3; 8 bases agree with TRBD1. The CDR3 length is 15 residues. The trim removed 4 bases at V and 5 bases at J, leaving 7 bases unmatched. The V gene's germline CDR1 is KGHDR and CDR2 SFDVKD. DNA of the CDR3: TGTGCCACCAGTGACAGCAGGGGGCAGGTAGATACGCAGTATTTT. It yields the protein CATSDSRGQVDTQYF.

The chain couples TRBV4-1 to TRBJ1-2, with a tentative D call TRBD1 (5 bases). The CDR3 has 15 residues. V was shortened by 3 bases and J by 5 bases, with 16 bases between the two germline ends. CDR1 is MGHRA and CDR2 is YSYEKL in the germline V gene. CDR3 sequence: CASSHSQVSSYGYTF. DNA of the CDR3: TGCGCCAGCAGCCACTCACAGGTCTCCTCTTATGGCTACACCTTC.

The CDR3 sequence is CASSLTGDRGRGNEQFF. The DNA of the CDR3 is TGTGCCAGCAGCTTAACGGGCGACAGGGGGCGCGGCAATGAGCAGTTCTTC. The chain uses TRBV7-3 and TRBJ2-1, with 10 bases fitting TRBD1. The germline V gene encodes CDR1 SGHTA and CDR2 FQGTGA. V shed 0 bases and J 6 bases; nucleotides not matched to a gene: 8. The CDR3 runs to 17 residues.

The rearrangement uses TRBV20-1 and TRBJ1-2; TRBD1 matches at 8 bases. This CDR3 contains 13 residues. V dropped 3 bases and J dropped 1; count of bases not matched to a gene: 1. CDR1 and CDR2 (germline): DFQATT, SNEGSKA (reference sequence). The CDR3 region has the DNA TGCAGTGCTAGTGGACAGGGTAACTATGGCTACACCTTC. Translating gives CSASGQGNYGYTF.

The gene calls are TRBV14 and TRBJ2-1; unclear D gene. Germline V gene data show CDR1 as SGHDN and CDR2 as FVKESK. The CDR3 totals 12 residues. Trimming removed 1 base from V and 9 bases from J, with 7 bases in between. The chain's CDR3 is CASSQADGEQFF. In DNA, the CDR3 is TGTGCCAGCAGCCAAGCGGACGGTGAGCAGTTCTTC.

This chain connects TRBV7-9 to TRBJ1-2; D possibly corresponds to TRBD1 (6 bases). V was clipped by 7 bases and J by 2 bases, with 14 bases between them. The CDR3 is made up of 14 amino acids. Germline V CDR1 and CDR2: SEHNR, FQNEAQ (reference sequence). CDR3 coding DNA: TGTGCCAGCACCAACGGGGGGGGCAACTATGGCTACACCTTC. It codes for CASTNGGGNYGYTF.

The V and J genes are TRBV14 and TRBJ2-5, with D tentatively TRBD1 (5 bases). Per germline, CDR1 SGHDN and CDR2 FVKESK. The V gene lost 2 bases and the J gene lost 4 bases, with 11 bases spanning the gap. This CDR3 has 14 residues. The CDR3 sequence: CASSQPQGAETQYF. DNA of the CDR3: TGTGCCAGCAGCCAACCCCAAGGGGCAGAGACCCAGTACTTC. Based on the CDR3 plus reference TRBV14 and TRBJ2-5, the full variable domain is EAGVTQFPSHSVIEKGQTVTLRCDPISGHDNLYWYRRVMGKEIKFLLHFVKESKQDESGMPNNRFLAERTGGTYSTLKVQPAELEDSGVYFCASSQPQGAETQYFGPGTRLLVL.

This clone was seen a single time. The gene calls are TRBV24-1 and TRBJ2-3; TRBD1 aligns across 10 bases. V trimming: 4 bases; J trimming: 5 bases; junction bases outside the gene matches: 5. The CDR3 covers 15 residues. CDR1 KGHDR and CDR2 SFDVKD come from the germline V gene. The CDR3 DNA sequence: TGTGCCACCAGTGACCGACAGGGGGCAGAAGATACGCAGTATTTT. Translation: CATSDRQGAEDTQYF.

The chain uses TRBV24-1 and TRBJ2-2; D is perhaps TRBD2 (6 bases). V lost 9 bases and J lost 8, with 15 bases in between. The CDR3 has 13 residues. CDR1 is KGHDR, CDR2 SFDVKD, per germline. CDR3 sequence: CATGKTGAGELFF. In nucleotides, the CDR3 is TGTGCCACCGGAAAGACGGGAGCAGGGGAGCTGTTTTTT.

The rearrangement uses TRBV28 and TRBJ1-3; D not certain. CDR1 and CDR2 from the germline V gene are MDHEN and SYDVKM. This CDR3 is 14 amino acids long. The ends were cut back, 6 bases at V and 4 bases at J, with 13 bases in the middle. The CDR3 DNA sequence: TGTGCCAGCAGCTCTTCCGTGGTGGGAAACACCATATATTTT. Translated, it gives CASSSSVVGNTIYF.

The chain employs TRBV24-1 and TRBJ1-2; D might be TRBD1 (6 bases). The CDR3 is 12 residues long. Germline V gene sequence: CDR1 KGHDR, CDR2 SFDVKD. V lost 5 bases, J lost 13 bases, and 16 bases lay in between. This CDR3 reads CATSAQGSPPTF. CDR3 sequence (DNA): TGTGCCACCAGTGCCCAGGGGTCGCCCCCCACCTTC.

V usage is TRBV12-5 and J usage is TRBJ2-1; D possibly corresponds to TRBD1 (6 bases). V was clipped by 2 bases and J by 3 bases, with 20 bases between them. The CDR3 is made up of 18 amino acids. Germline V CDR1 and CDR2: LGHNT, FRNRAP. CDR3 DNA sequence: TGTGCTAGTGGTTTGATTATGCGAACCCTCAGGGGCTACAATGAGCAGTTCTTC. Translation: CASGLIMRTLRGYNEQFF.

This clone was observed a handful of times. The V gene is TRBV7-2, the J gene TRBJ2-2; D not certain. The V gene lost 5 bases and the J gene lost 0 bases, with 10 bases spanning the gap. Germline V CDR1 and CDR2: SGHTA, FQGNSA. The CDR3 length is 15 residues. The chain's CDR3 is CASSQDGANTGELFF. The CDR3 DNA is TGTGCCAGCAGCCAGGATGGGGCGAACACCGGGGAGCTGTTTTTT.

The table lists this clone with a count of one. V usage is TRBV7-3 and J usage is TRBJ2-3; 8 nucleotides align to TRBD2. The V gene's germline CDR1 is SGHTA and CDR2 FQGTGA. The V segment lost 1 base and the J segment 4 bases; nucleotides outside the gene matches: 10. The CDR3 contains 17 residues. The CDR3 DNA is TGTGCCAGCAGCTTAAACGTCGGGACTAGTTTCCCAGATACGCAGTATTTT. As protein: CASSLNVGTSFPDTQYF.

V gene TRBV3-1 (or the pseudogene TRBV3-2) combines with J gene TRBJ2-2, with 8 bases aligning to TRBD1. There are 20 residues in the CDR3. V dropped 1 base and J dropped 6; count of bases not matched to a gene: 19. The V gene's germline CDR1 is LGHDT and CDR2 YNNKEL (reference sequence). The CDR3 sequence: CASSQVDPVVWGQVSGELFF. The CDR3 coding sequence is TGTGCCAGCAGCCAAGTTGACCCCGTGGTGTGGGGACAGGTATCCGGGGAGCTGTTTTTT.

This clone is a singleton in its sample. The J gene is TRBJ1-1, the V gene TRBV3-1 (or the pseudogene TRBV3-2); D gene unclear. The CDR3 loop spans 13 amino acids. Germline-derived CDR1 and CDR2 are LGHDT and YNNKEL (reference sequence). V was cut by 2 bases and J by 3 bases, with 7 bases left in between. CDR3 sequence: CASSQLEYTEAFF. For the CDR3, the DNA is TGTGCCAGCAGCCAATTGGAGTACACTGAAGCTTTCTTT.

The rearrangement uses TRBV2 and TRBJ2-4; no clear D gene. This CDR3 comprises 14 residues. The germline V gene has CDR1 SNHLY and CDR2 FYNNEI. With 6 bases removed from V and 6 bases from J, the gap between germline ends came to 15 bases. The CDR3 DNA reads TGTGCCAGCAGCGTCAAACGAGAGAGAAACATTCAGTACTTC. This translates into CASSVKRERNIQYF.